A selection of T cell receptor beta chains follows, all from one sample in a study of early stage breast cancer tumors. Sequenced by immunoSEQ multiplex PCR; TCRdb stores in-frame clones only, minus some. The repertoire holds fewer than 80,000 clones, with less than 90% as singletons. Material: blood. The receptors derive from a person in their 40s with breast cancer. CDR3s include the opening cysteine and the closing phenylalanine or tryptophan. The order of the fields is V gene, D gene, clone size, J gene, CDR3 DNA, CDR3 protein. The D gene is left open where the match is weak. Size tells how often a clone was seen (once, few, many) or the class of an expanded clone, and some rows leave it out.

v_call: TRBV2
d_call: TRBD1
clone_size: NA
j_call: TRBJ1-1
cdr3_nt: TGTGCCAGCGACAGGGTGAACACTGAAGCTTTCTTT
cdr3_aa: CASDRVNTEAFF

v_call: TRBV7-3
d_call: TRBD2
clone_size: once
j_call: TRBJ2-2
cdr3_nt: TGTGCCAGCAGCTTATTAGCGGGAGGCACCGGGGAGCTGTTTTTT
cdr3_aa: CASSLLAGGTGELFF

v_call: TRBV11-2
d_call: NA
clone_size: NA
j_call: TRBJ1-5
cdr3_nt: TGTGCCAGCAGCTTAGATGGTGGTAAGAGCAATCAGCCCCAGCATTTT
cdr3_aa: CASSLDGGKSNQPQHF

v_call: TRBV18
d_call: TRBD1
clone_size: NA
j_call: TRBJ1-1
cdr3_nt: TGTGCCAGCTCACCACCGAACAGGGGCATTGAAGCTTTCTTT
cdr3_aa: CASSPPNRGIEAFF

v_call: TRBV5-8
d_call: NA
clone_size: NA
j_call: TRBJ2-7
cdr3_nt: TGTGCCAGCAGCTTGGATCAAGGGGAGCAGTACTTC
cdr3_aa: CASSLDQGEQYF

v_call: TRBV19
d_call: NA
clone_size: NA
j_call: TRBJ2-1
cdr3_nt: TGTGCCAGTAGTCCCCCTTACGTGGGAGGGAAGGGGGCCTACAATGAGCAGTTCTTC
cdr3_aa: CASSPPYVGGKGAYNEQFF

v_call: TRBV4-1
d_call: NA
clone_size: NA
j_call: TRBJ1-1
cdr3_nt: TGCGCCAGCAGCCAATCGGGTATGAACACTGAAGCTTTCTTT
cdr3_aa: CASSQSGMNTEAFF

v_call: TRBV7-2
d_call: NA
clone_size: NA
j_call: TRBJ2-1
cdr3_nt: TGTGCCAGCAGGGTGGCAAATGAGCAGTTCTTC
cdr3_aa: CASRVANEQFF

v_call: TRBV6-1
d_call: NA
clone_size: once
j_call: TRBJ2-3
cdr3_nt: TGTGCCAGCAGTGCCTCACTAGCAGATACGCAGTATTTT
cdr3_aa: CASSASLADTQYF

v_call: TRBV18
d_call: NA
clone_size: NA
j_call: TRBJ2-5
cdr3_nt: TGTGCCAGCTCACCGGATGTGCTGGAGGCGTTTAGGCAAGAGACCCAGTACTTC
cdr3_aa: CASSPDVLEAFRQETQYF

v_call: TRBV19
d_call: TRBD1
clone_size: NA
j_call: TRBJ1-1
cdr3_nt: TGTGCCAGTAGTAGGGGCGACAGGGGAACTGAAGCTTTCTTT
cdr3_aa: CASSRGDRGTEAFF

v_call: TRBV11-2
d_call: NA
clone_size: NA
j_call: TRBJ1-1
cdr3_nt: TGTGCCAGCAGCTTTGACCCCCCCGGGGACACTGAAGCTTTCTTT
cdr3_aa: CASSFDPPGDTEAFF

v_call: TRBV7-8
d_call: TRBD1
clone_size: NA
j_call: TRBJ1-3
cdr3_nt: TGTGCCAGCAGCTCCGGACAGGTCTCTGGAAACACCATATATTTT
cdr3_aa: CASSSGQVSGNTIYF

v_call: TRBV28
d_call: NA
clone_size: once
j_call: TRBJ1-5
cdr3_nt: TGTGCCAGCAGGACAGAAAGGCGGAATCAGCCCCAGCATTTT
cdr3_aa: CASRTERRNQPQHF

v_call: TRBV28
d_call: TRBD2
clone_size: NA
j_call: TRBJ2-7
cdr3_nt: TGTGCCAGCAGTTTACGCCTGACTAGCGGGAACTACGAGCAGTACTTC
cdr3_aa: CASSLRLTSGNYEQYF

v_call: TRBV6-1
d_call: NA
clone_size: NA
j_call: TRBJ1-1
cdr3_nt: TGTGCCAACAGAGAGGTAGCGAACACTGAAGCTTTCTTT
cdr3_aa: CANREVANTEAFF

v_call: TRBV6-6
d_call: NA
clone_size: NA
j_call: TRBJ2-1
cdr3_nt: TGTGCCACCTCACGCGGGGAGACTGAGCAGTTCTTC
cdr3_aa: CATSRGETEQFF

v_call: TRBV6-4
d_call: NA
clone_size: NA
j_call: TRBJ1-2
cdr3_nt: TGTGCCAGCAGTGAATCAGGCTATGGCTACACCTTC
cdr3_aa: CASSESGYGYTF

v_call: TRBV4-1
d_call: NA
clone_size: NA
j_call: TRBJ2-7
cdr3_nt: TGCGCCAGCAGCCAAGTCGTTGATAAGCGGACCTACGAGCAGTACTTC
cdr3_aa: CASSQVVDKRTYEQYF

v_call: TRBV2
d_call: TRBD2
clone_size: NA
j_call: TRBJ2-5
cdr3_nt: TGTGCCAGCAGTGAGGGACTAGCGGGGCCCCAAGAGACCCAGTACTTC
cdr3_aa: CASSEGLAGPQETQYF

v_call: TRBV7-9
d_call: NA
clone_size: NA
j_call: TRBJ2-1
cdr3_nt: TGTGCCAGCAGCTTAGGTAGGCGGGATGCAATGGGGCAGTTCTTC
cdr3_aa: CASSLGRRDAMGQFF

v_call: TRBV28
d_call: NA
clone_size: NA
j_call: TRBJ2-2
cdr3_nt: TGTGCCAGCAGAGGGCAGGGGACCAACACCGGGGAGCTGTTTTTT
cdr3_aa: CASRGQGTNTGELFF

v_call: TRBV7-9
d_call: TRBD2
clone_size: NA
j_call: TRBJ2-2
cdr3_nt: TGTGCCAGCAGCCCTAGCGGGTCCGGGGAGCTGTTTTTT
cdr3_aa: CASSPSGSGELFF

v_call: TRBV19
d_call: NA
clone_size: NA
j_call: TRBJ1-2
cdr3_nt: TGTGCCAGTAGTTCGATGAGGGCGGGGGAATATGGCTACACCTTC
cdr3_aa: CASSSMRAGEYGYTF

v_call: TRBV19
d_call: NA
clone_size: NA
j_call: TRBJ1-2
cdr3_nt: TGTGCCAGTAGTATGGGCGGAAAACTTTATGGCTACACCTTC
cdr3_aa: CASSMGGKLYGYTF

v_call: TRBV27
d_call: NA
clone_size: NA
j_call: TRBJ2-7
cdr3_nt: TGTGCCAGCAGCCCCCCGGGGGACGAGCAGTACTTC
cdr3_aa: CASSPPGDEQYF

v_call: TRBV18
d_call: NA
clone_size: NA
j_call: TRBJ2-7
cdr3_nt: TGTGCCAGCTCAGGCGATAATACAGGGAACCGCCGCGAGCAGTACTTC
cdr3_aa: CASSGDNTGNRREQYF

v_call: TRBV10-2
d_call: NA
clone_size: NA
j_call: TRBJ1-5
cdr3_nt: TGCGCCAGCATGGGGACTGAGGGCGGTCAGCCCCAGCATTTT
cdr3_aa: CASMGTEGGQPQHF